This TCR beta chain was captured by sequencing in a study of cytomegalovirus exposure and HLA in healthy donors. Study context: Early released data had about 85 million unique TCRs, all coming from HLA-typed donors.

The PCR used 60 Vbeta and 13 Jbeta primers. In the original analysis: Some 11 million of the 75 million to 95 million unique TCR beta chains counted in a later analysis were shared. Produced via immunoSEQ multiplex PCR; TCRdb's table is partial and in-frame only. V and J calls and clone size follow that table, whereas D and trimming were derived from the DNA. The profile shows roughly 150,000 clones, roughly 80% of them singletons. CDR3 size: 13 residues. Germline V gene data show CDR1 as LNHDA and CDR2 as SQIVND (reference sequence). Between the trimmed V and J ends, which lost 4 bases and 2 bases, there was a span of 9 bases. Concerning this clone itself: Its antigen is undetermined.

Study findings and constraints: A later analysis revealed that TCR association rates differed between HLA loci, peaking at DRB1 and bottoming out at HLA-C. Later work associated fewer than 20,000 TCR beta sequences with HLA alleles at 0.05 false discovery rate.

Source material: PBMCs. This clonotype was obtained from a male donor in good health and CMV-seropositive. The chain employs TRBV19 and TRBJ2-7, with D possibly being TRBD1 (5 bases). DNA for the CDR3: TGTGCCAGTAGTAGGGGCGAGGCCTACGAGCAGTACTTC. It translates to CASSRGEAYEQYF.